This T cell receptor (beta chain) comes out of a study of cytomegalovirus exposure and HLA in healthy donors. Study information: Earlier, 95 million to 120 million unique TCR beta sequences were recovered from 170 million or so T cells by an analysis. Study findings and constraints: Rare sequences made up most TCRs, while some public TCRs were found in many donors.

The CDR3 has 12 residues. V gave up 3 bases and J gave up 6 bases, with 8 bases separating them. Germline-derived CDR1 and CDR2 are SEHNR and FQNEAQ (reference sequence). All the people who gave samples were healthy bone marrow donors. Turning to this clone: The antigen remains unidentified.

The PCR ran on 60 Vbeta and 13 Jbeta primers. Clones were read by immunoSEQ multiplex PCR, and TCRdb kept only the in-frame ones, dropping some. The data contain roughly 160,000 clones, over 60% of them seen just once; the ten biggest clones take up 2.5% to 3%. Sequencing was carried out using PBMCs. The chain combines TRBV7-9 with TRBJ1-2; D gene unclear. This clonotype originated in a woman aged 25 to 39 in good health and CMV-seronegative. CDR3 loop: CASSLLIDGYTF. The CDR3 coding sequence is TGTGCCAGCAGCTTGCTTATAGATGGCTACACCTTC.